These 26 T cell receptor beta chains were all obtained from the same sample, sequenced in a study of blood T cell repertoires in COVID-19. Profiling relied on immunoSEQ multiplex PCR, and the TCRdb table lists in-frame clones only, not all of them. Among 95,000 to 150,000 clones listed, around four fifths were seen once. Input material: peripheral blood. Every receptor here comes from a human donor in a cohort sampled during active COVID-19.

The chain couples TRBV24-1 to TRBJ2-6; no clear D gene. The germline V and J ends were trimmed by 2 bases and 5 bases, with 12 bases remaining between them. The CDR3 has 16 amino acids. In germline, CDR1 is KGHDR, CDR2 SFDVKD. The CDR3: CATSDSKETWANVLTF. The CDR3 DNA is TGTGCCACCAGTGATTCGAAAGAGACTTGGGCCAACGTCCTGACTTTC.

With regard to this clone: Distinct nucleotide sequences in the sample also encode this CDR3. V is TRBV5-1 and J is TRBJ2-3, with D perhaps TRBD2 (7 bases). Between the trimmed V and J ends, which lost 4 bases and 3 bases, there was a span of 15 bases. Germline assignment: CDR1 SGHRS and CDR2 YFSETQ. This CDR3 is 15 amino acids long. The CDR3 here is CASSLGRGGTDTQYF. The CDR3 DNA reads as TGCGCCAGCAGCCTGGGGAGGGGGGGGACAGATACGCAGTATTTT.

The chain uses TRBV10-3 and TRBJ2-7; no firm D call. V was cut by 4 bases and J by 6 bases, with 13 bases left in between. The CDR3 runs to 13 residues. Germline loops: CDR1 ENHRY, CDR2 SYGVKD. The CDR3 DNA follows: TGTGCCATCAGTGGGGTAGGCGGCTTCGAGCAGTACTTC. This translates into CAISGVGGFEQYF.

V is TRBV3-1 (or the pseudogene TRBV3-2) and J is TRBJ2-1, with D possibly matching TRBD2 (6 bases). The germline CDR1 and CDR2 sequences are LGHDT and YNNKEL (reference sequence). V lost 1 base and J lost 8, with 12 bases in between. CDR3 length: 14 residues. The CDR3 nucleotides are TGTGCCAGCAGCCAAGTCGTCAGGGACTATGAGCAGTTCTTC. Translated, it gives CASSQVVRDYEQFF.

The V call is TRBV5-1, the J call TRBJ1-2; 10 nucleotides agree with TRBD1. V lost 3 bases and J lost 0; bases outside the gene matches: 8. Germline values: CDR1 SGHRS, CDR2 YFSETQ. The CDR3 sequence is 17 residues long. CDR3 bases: TGCGCCAGCAGCTCCGGGACAGGGGACTCCTCTAACTATGGCTACACCTTC. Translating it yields CASSSGTGDSSNYGYTF.

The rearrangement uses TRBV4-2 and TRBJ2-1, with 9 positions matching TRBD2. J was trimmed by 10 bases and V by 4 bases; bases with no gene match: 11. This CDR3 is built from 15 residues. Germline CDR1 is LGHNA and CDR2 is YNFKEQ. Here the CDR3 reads CASSLAGASSGEQFF. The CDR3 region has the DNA TGTGCCAGCAGCCTAGCGGGGGCCTCTTCCGGGGAGCAGTTCTTC.

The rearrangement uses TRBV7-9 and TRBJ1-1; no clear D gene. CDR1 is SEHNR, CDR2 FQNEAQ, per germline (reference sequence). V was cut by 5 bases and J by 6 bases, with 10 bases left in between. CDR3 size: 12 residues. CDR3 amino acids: CASSTWESEAFF. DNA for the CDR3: TGTGCCAGCAGCACTTGGGAGTCTGAAGCTTTCTTT.

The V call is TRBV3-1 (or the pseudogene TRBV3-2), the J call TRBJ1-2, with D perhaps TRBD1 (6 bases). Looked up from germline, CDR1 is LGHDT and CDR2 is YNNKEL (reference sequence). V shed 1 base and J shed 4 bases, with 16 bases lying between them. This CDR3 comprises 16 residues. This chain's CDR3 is CASSQGEAGAIYGYTF. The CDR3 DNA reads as TGTGCCAGCAGCCAAGGTGAGGCAGGGGCCATCTATGGCTACACCTTC.

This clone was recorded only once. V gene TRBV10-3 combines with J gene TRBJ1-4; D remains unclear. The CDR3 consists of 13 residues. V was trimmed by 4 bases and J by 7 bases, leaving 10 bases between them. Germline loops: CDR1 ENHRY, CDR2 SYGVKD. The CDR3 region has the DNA TGTGCCATCAGTGTGGCGCCGGGTGAAAAACTGTTTTTT. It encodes CAISVAPGEKLFF.

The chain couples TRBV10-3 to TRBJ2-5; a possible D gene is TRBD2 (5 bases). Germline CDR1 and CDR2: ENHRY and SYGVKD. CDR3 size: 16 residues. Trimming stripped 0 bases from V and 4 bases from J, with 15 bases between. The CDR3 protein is CAISESVGGRLETQYF. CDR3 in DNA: TGTGCCATCAGTGAGTCAGTAGGAGGACGACTAGAGACCCAGTACTTC.

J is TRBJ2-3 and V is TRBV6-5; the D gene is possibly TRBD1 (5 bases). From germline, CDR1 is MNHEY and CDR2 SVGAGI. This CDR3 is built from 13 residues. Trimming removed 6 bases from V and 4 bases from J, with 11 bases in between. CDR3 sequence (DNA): TGTGCCAGCAGAGCAGGGAACCCAGATACGCAGTATTTT. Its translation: CASRAGNPDTQYF.

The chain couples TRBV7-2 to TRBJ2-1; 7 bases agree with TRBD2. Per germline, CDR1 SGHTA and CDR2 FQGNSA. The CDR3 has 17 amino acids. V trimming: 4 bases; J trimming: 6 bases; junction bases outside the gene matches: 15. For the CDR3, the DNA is TGTGCCAGCAGCTCAACCTTAGGCGCGGGGAGGGGCAATGAGCAGTTCTTC. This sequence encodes CASSSTLGAGRGNEQFF.

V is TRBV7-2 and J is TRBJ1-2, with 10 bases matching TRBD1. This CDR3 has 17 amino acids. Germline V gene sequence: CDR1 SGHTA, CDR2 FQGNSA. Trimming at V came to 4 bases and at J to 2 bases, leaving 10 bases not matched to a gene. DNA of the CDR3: TGTGCCAGCAGCTACCCCACGTGGGACAGGGGAAACTATGGCTACACCTTC. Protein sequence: CASSYPTWDRGNYGYTF.

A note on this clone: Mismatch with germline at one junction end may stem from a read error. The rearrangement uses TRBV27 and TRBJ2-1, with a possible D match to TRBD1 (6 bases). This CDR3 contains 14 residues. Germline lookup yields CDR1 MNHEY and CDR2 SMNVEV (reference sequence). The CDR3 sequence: CASRGSGRDRWGLF. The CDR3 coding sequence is TGTGCCAGCAGGGGGTCGGGACGGGACCGGTGGGGGCTCTTC.

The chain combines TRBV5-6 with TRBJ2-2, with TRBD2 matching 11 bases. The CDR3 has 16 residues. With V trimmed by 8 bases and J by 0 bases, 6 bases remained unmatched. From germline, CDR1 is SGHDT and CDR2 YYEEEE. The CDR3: CASTLAGETNTGELFF. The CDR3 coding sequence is TGTGCCAGTACACTAGCGGGGGAAACGAACACCGGGGAGCTGTTTTTT.

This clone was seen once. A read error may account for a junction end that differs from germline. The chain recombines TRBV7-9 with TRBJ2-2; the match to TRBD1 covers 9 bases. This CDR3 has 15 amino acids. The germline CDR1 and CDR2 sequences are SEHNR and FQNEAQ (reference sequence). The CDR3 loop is CAGSFGGQGAGELFF. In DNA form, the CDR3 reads TGTGCCGGCAGCTTCGGGGGACAGGGAGCTGGGGAGCTGTTTTTT.

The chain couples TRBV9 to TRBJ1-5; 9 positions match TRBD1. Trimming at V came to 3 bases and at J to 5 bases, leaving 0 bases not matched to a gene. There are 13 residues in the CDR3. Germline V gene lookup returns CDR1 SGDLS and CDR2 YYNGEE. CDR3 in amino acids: CASSGTGDQPQHF. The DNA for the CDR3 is TGTGCCAGCAGCGGGACAGGGGATCAGCCCCAGCATTTT.

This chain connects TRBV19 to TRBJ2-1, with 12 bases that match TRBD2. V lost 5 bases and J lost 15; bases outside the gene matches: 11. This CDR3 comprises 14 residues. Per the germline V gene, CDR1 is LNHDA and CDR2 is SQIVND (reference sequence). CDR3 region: CASSVILAGGLPFF. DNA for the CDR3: TGTGCCAGTAGTGTAATACTAGCGGGGGGCCTCCCGTTCTTC.

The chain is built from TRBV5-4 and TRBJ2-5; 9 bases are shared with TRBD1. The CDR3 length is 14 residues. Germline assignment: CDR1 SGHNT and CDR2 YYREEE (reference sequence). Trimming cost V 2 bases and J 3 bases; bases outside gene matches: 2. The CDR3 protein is CASSFRDREETQYF. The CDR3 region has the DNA TGTGCCAGCAGCTTCAGGGACAGGGAAGAGACCCAGTACTTC.

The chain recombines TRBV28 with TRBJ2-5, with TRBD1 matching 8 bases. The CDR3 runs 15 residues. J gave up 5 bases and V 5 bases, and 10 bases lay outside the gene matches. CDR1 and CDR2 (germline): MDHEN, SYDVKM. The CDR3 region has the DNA TGTGCCAGCAGTGTATACTCGACAGGGGCGGAGACCCAGTACTTC. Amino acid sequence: CASSVYSTGAETQYF.

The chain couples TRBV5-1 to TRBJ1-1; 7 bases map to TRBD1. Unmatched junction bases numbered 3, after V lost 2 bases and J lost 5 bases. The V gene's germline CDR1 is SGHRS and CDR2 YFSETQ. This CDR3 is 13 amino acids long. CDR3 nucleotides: TGCGCCAGCAGCTTTGCAGGGGGTACTGAAGCTTTCTTT. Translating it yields CASSFAGGTEAFF.

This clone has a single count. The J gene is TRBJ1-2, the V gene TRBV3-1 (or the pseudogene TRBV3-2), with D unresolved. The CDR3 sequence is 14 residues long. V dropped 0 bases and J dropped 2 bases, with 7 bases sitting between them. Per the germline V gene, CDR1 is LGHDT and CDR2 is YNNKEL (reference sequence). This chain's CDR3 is CASSQDSQNYGYTF. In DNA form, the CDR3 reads TGTGCCAGCAGCCAAGATTCACAGAACTATGGCTACACCTTC.

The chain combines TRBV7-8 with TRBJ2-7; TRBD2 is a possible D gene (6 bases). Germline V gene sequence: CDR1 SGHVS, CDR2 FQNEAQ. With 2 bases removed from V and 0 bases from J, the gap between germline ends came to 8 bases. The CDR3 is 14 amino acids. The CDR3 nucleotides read TGTGCCAGCAGCTTAATCGGGAGCTCCTACGAGCAGTACTTC. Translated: CASSLIGSSYEQYF. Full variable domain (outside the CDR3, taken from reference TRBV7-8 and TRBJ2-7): GAGVSQSPRYKVAKRGQDVALRCDPISGHVSLFWYQQALGQGPEFLTYFQNEAQLDKSGLPSDRFFAERPEGSVSTLKIQRTQQEDSAVYLCASSLIGSSYEQYFGPGTRLTVT.

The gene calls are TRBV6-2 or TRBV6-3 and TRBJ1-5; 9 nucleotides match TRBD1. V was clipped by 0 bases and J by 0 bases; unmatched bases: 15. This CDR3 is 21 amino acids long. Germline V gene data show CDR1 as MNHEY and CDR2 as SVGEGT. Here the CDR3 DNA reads TGTGCCAGCAGTTACTCTGTAACCGGGACAGGGATCGAATATAGCAATCAGCCCCAGCATTTT. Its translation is CASSYSVTGTGIEYSNQPQHF.

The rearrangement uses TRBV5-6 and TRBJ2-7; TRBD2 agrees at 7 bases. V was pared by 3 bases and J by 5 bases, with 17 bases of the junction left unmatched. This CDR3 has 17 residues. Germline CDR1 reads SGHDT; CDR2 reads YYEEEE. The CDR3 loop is CASSSTYGLAVLNEQYF. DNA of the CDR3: TGTGCCAGCAGCTCCACCTACGGCCTAGCGGTGTTGAACGAGCAGTACTTC.

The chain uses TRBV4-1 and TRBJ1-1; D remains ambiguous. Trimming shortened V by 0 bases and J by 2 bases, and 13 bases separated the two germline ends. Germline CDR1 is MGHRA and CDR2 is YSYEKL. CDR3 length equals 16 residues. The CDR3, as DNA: TGCGCCAGCAGCCAAGAGGGCAGGCGTATTAACACTGAAGCTTTCTTT. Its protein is CASSQEGRRINTEAFF.